Listed below are T cell receptor beta chains from one sample, sequenced in a study of technical replicates of blood from a handful of donors. Profiled with immunoSEQ multiplex PCR; TCRdb holds only in-frame clones, not every one. In the table there are tens of thousands of clones, roughly 94% of which are singletons. The sample consisted of T cells isolated from PBMCs. These receptors were obtained from a human donor in good health. Both conserved end residues are part of each CDR3. The D gene is left open where the match is weak. Clone size appears in some rows only: once, few, many, or a class for an expanded clone.

NA TRBJ1-5 TRBV12-5 TRBD1 CASGLTAETGGKPQHF TGTGCTAGTGGTTTGACCGCCGAGACAGGGGGCAAGCCCCAGCATTTT
NA TRBJ2-7 TRBV7-2 TRBD1 CASTGTENYEQYF TGTGCCAGCACCGGGACAGAAAATTACGAGCAGTACTTC
NA TRBJ1-1 TRBV5-1 NA CASSLKEVNTEAFF TGCGCCAGCAGCTTGAAGGAGGTGAACACTGAAGCTTTCTTT
NA TRBJ2-2 TRBV10-1 TRBD2 CASRAGENTGELFF TGCGCCAGCAGAGCGGGAGAGAACACCGGGGAGCTGTTTTTT
few TRBJ1-1 TRBV5-4 TRBD1 CASSVGTDTEAFF TGTGCCAGCAGCGTGGGGACAGATACAGAAGCTTTCTTT
NA TRBJ2-2 TRBV27 NA CASEHTGELFF TGTGCCAGTGAGCACACCGGGGAGCTGTTTTTT
NA TRBJ2-7 TRBV6-5 TRBD1 CASSSPGQSYEQYF TGTGCCAGCAGTTCACCGGGACAGTCTTACGAGCAGTACTTC
NA TRBJ2-6 TRBV5-1 NA CASSVKNTSGANVLTF TGCGCCAGCAGCGTTAAAAACACCTCTGGGGCCAACGTCCTGACTTTC
NA TRBJ2-7 TRBV27 TRBD1 CASSPRDRGLPYEQYF TGTGCCAGCAGTCCTCGGGACAGGGGCTTACCCTACGAGCAGTACTTC
NA TRBJ2-7 TRBV15 NA CATSKGRELYEQYF TGTGCCACCAGCAAAGGCAGGGAATTATACGAGCAGTACTTC
NA TRBJ1-1 TRBV15 NA CATSRDGGYTEAFF TGTGCCACCAGCAGAGACGGGGGGTACACTGAAGCTTTCTTT
NA TRBJ2-3 TRBV7-2 NA CASSLFVSRGAVQYF TGTGCCAGCAGCTTATTCGTATCCCGAGGCGCGGTGCAGTATTTT
NA TRBJ1-2 TRBV28 NA CASSLTEAVYGYTF TGTGCCAGCAGTTTAACGGAGGCCGTTTATGGCTACACCTTC
NA TRBJ1-2 TRBV29-1 TRBD1 CSVEGYEGSTGVIYYGYTF TGCAGCGTTGAAGGATATGAGGGTTCGACAGGGGTAATTTACTATGGCTACACCTTC
few TRBJ1-2 TRBV29-1 TRBD1 CSVWYRGNYGYTF TGCAGCGTTTGGTACAGGGGGAACTATGGCTACACCTTC
NA TRBJ1-2 TRBV19 TRBD1 CASRGLGTGGNYGYTF TGTGCCAGTAGAGGTCTCGGGACAGGGGGTAACTATGGCTACACCTTC
NA TRBJ1-1 TRBV11-3 NA CASSLVGNTEAFF TGTGCCAGCAGCTTGGTCGGGAACACTGAAGCTTTCTTT
NA TRBJ1-2 TRBV7-9 NA CASSPWDIKGYTF TGTGCCAGCAGCCCCTGGGACATTAAAGGCTACACCTTC
NA TRBJ1-2 TRBV21-1 NA CASPGGRGFSYGYTF TGTGCCAGCCCCGGGGGCAGGGGGTTCAGCTATGGCTACACCTTC
NA TRBJ2-7 TRBV4-3 TRBD2 CASSPGLAGGSSYEQYF TGCGCCAGCAGCCCGGGACTAGCGGGAGGGAGCTCCTACGAGCAGTACTTC
NA TRBJ2-5 TRBV30 NA CAWGRGQETQYF TGTGCCTGGGGCAGGGGACAAGAGACCCAGTACTTC
NA TRBJ1-2 TRBV7-2 NA CASRPGRTDYGYTF TGTGCCAGCAGACCGGGTCGGACAGACTATGGCTACACCTTC
NA TRBJ1-2 TRBV10-3 TRBD1 CAISAGTGYGYTF TGTGCCATCAGTGCCGGGACAGGCTATGGCTACACCTTC
NA TRBJ1-2 TRBV19 TRBD1 CASSNGTGGWFVYGYTF TGTGCCTCCTCGAACGGGACAGGGGGCTGGTTTGTCTATGGCTACACCTTC
NA TRBJ1-1 TRBV6-1 NA CASSDLVFEAFF TGTGCCAGCAGTGATCTCGTTTTTGAAGCTTTCTTT
once TRBJ2-1 TRBV27 TRBD2 CASSQTSGAYNEQFF TGTGCCAGCAGTCAGACTAGCGGCGCTTACAATGAGCAGTTCTTC
NA TRBJ1-2 TRBV7-8 NA CASSLGQFANYGYTF TGTGCCAGCAGCTTAGGACAGTTCGCGAACTATGGCTACACCTTC
NA TRBJ2-5 TRBV28 TRBD2 CASSRGLAGGGETQYF TGTGCCAGCAGCCGGGGACTAGCGGGAGGAGGGGAGACCCAGTACTTC
once TRBJ1-1 TRBV6-5 NA CASSYHGTGNTEAFF TGTGCCAGCAGTTACCACGGGACTGGGAACACTGAAGCTTTCTTT
NA TRBJ2-5 TRBV30 TRBD1 CAWVGTGVPETQYF TGTGCCTGGGTGGGGACAGGGGTTCCAGAGACCCAGTACTTC
NA TRBJ1-1 TRBV5-8 TRBD1 CASSLAAGGNTEAFF TGTGCCAGCAGCTTGGCCGCAGGGGGGAACACTGAAGCTTTCTTT
NA TRBJ2-5 TRBV30 TRBD2 CAGLGLAEETQYF TGTGCCGGGCTAGGACTAGCGGAAGAGACCCAGTACTTC
NA TRBJ2-7 TRBV21-1 NA CASSKRDRAGGEHEQYF TGTGCCAGCAGCAAAAGGGATCGAGCGGGAGGGGAGCACGAGCAGTACTTC
NA TRBJ1-2 TRBV2 TRBD1 CASSGETGGGYGYTF TGTGCCAGCAGTGGCGAGACAGGGGGAGGCTATGGCTACACCTTC
NA TRBJ2-7 TRBV6-1 TRBD1 CASSDGTAYEQYF TGTGCCAGCAGTGACGGGACAGCATACGAGCAGTACTTC
NA TRBJ1-1 TRBV7-9 NA CASSPRGNTEAFF TGTGCCAGCAGCCCCCGGGGGAACACTGAAGCTTTCTTT
NA TRBJ2-3 TRBV5-4 NA CASSLETLQYF TGTGCCAGCAGCTTGGAGACTTTGCAGTATTTT
NA TRBJ2-2 TRBV14 NA CASSQELAFTGELFF TGTGCCAGCAGCCAAGAGCTGGCCTTCACCGGGGAGCTGTTTTTT
NA TRBJ2-5 TRBV4-2 TRBD2 CASSQELAGEGRQETQYF TGTGCCAGCAGCCAAGAACTAGCGGGAGAAGGAAGGCAAGAGACCCAGTACTTC
NA TRBJ1-1 TRBV28 TRBD1 CASSPSDRAEAFF TGTGCCAGCAGTCCCTCAGACAGGGCTGAAGCTTTCTTT
once TRBJ2-3 TRBV28 TRBD1 CATGLEDRNTDTQYF TGTGCCACCGGATTAGAGGACAGGAACACAGATACGCAGTATTTT
NA TRBJ2-1 TRBV2 NA CASSISVSSYNEQFF TGTGCCAGCAGCATTAGCGTAAGCTCCTACAATGAGCAGTTCTTC
NA TRBJ1-3 TRBV5-1 TRBD1 CASGDRVGGNTIYF TGCGCCAGCGGCGACAGGGTAGGCGGAAACACCATATATTTT
NA TRBJ2-5 TRBV4-1 NA CASSLKTEETQYF TGCGCCAGCAGCCTAAAGACAGAAGAGACCCAGTACTTC
few TRBJ1-1 TRBV5-1 TRBD1 CASSLIQGANTEAFF TGCGCCAGCAGCCTAATACAGGGGGCGAACACTGAAGCTTTCTTT
NA TRBJ2-7 TRBV5-1 NA CASSPGAGYEQYF TGCGCCAGCAGCCCGGGAGCTGGCTACGAGCAGTACTTC
NA TRBJ2-7 TRBV4-3 TRBD1 CASSQARTGAYEQYF TGCGCCAGCAGCCAAGCTCGGACAGGGGCCTACGAGCAGTACTTC
NA TRBJ1-4 TRBV7-2 NA CASSPGTTHYQEEKLFF TGTGCCAGCAGCCCCGGGACAACTCATTACCAAGAGGAAAAACTGTTTTTT
NA TRBJ2-2 TRBV4-1 TRBD1 CASSLTGGDTGELFF TGCGCCAGCAGCTTGACAGGGGGGGACACCGGGGAGCTGTTTTTT
NA TRBJ2-7 TRBV27 NA CASSLGAVYEQYF TGTGCCAGCAGTTTAGGTGCGGTCTACGAGCAGTACTTC